This entry is about one T cell receptor beta chain. The sample belongs to a study of T cell repertoires in cytomegalovirus infection. With 3 bases removed from V and 1 base from J, the gap between germline ends came to 9 bases. The CDR3 has 14 residues. Looked up from germline, CDR1 is LNHNV and CDR2 is YYDKDF (reference sequence). Each CDR3 protein gets one entry after TCRdb re-called the reads with MiXCR. The sample holds a few hundred thousand distinct CDR3 sequences, around 18% seen once. The sequenced sample consisted of PBMCs. This receptor was identified in a human donor in good health (CMV status not recorded). Some clones in this sample may be carry-over from other donors' samples. The chain has TRBV15 and TRBJ1-1, with D possibly matching TRBD1 (5 bases). DNA of the CDR3: TGTGCCACCAGCAGTTTTGGGGGGAACACTGAAGCTTTCTTT. Amino acids: CATSSFGGNTEAFF. Combining the CDR3 with reference TRBV15 and TRBJ1-1 gives the whole variable domain DAMVIQNPRYQVTQFGKPVTLSCSQTLNHNVMYWYQQKSSQAPKLLFHYYDKDFNNEADTPDNFQSRRPNTSFCFLDIRSPGLGDTAMYLCATSSFGGNTEAFFGQGTRLTVV.